This is a list of T cell receptor beta chains from one sample in a study of blood T cell repertoires in COVID-19. Using immunoSEQ multiplex PCR, the repertoire was profiled, and TCRdb retains in-frame clones only, with some absent. The sample records about 360,000 clones, approximately 87% being singletons. Sequencing was done on a sample of PBMCs or T cells enriched from blood (not recorded which). Every receptor here comes from a man aged 40-49 years in a cohort exposed to, infected with or recovered from COVID-19 (not recorded which). Both conserved end residues are part of each CDR3. D genes are given only for firm matches. Clone size is stated in some rows and not others, as once, few, many or a class when expanded.

J | D | length | V | size | DNA | CDR3
TRBJ2-2 | TRBD1 | 16 | TRBV7-7 | few | TGTGCCAGCAGCATAGACAGGGGGCCAGCGACCGGGGAGCTGTTTTTT | CASSIDRGPATGELFF
TRBJ2-7 | TRBD2 | 13 | TRBV29-1 | . | TGCAGCGTTGAAGAGGCGGGAGGTTACGAGCAGTACTTC | CSVEEAGGYEQYF
TRBJ1-2 | TRBD1 | 12 | TRBV18 | once | TGTGCCAGCTCACTTTTAGAGGGGGCACCCACCTTC | CASSLLEGAPTF
TRBJ1-5 | . | 17 | TRBV4-1 | . | TGCGCCAGCAGCCAAGATCCAACTGGGAGTAGCAATCAGCCCCAGCATTTT | CASSQDPTGSSNQPQHF
TRBJ2-7 | TRBD1 | 15 | TRBV6-5 | . | TGTGCCAGCACCGAAGGGACAGGGAAAACCTACGAGCAGTACTTC | CASTEGTGKTYEQYF
TRBJ2-3 | . | 16 | TRBV28 | once | TGTGCCAGCAGTTTTGAGAGCGGATCTAGCACAGATACGCAGTATTTT | CASSFESGSSTDTQYF
TRBJ1-1 | TRBD1 | 16 | TRBV3-1/TRBV3-2 | . | TGTGCCAGCAGCCTACAAGTCCCGGGACAGGGTTTTGAAGCTTTCTTT | CASSLQVPGQGFEAFF
TRBJ2-7 | . | 14 | TRBV7-2 | . | TGTGCCAGCAGCTTGGTACAGGGCTCCTACGAGCAGTACTTC | CASSLVQGSYEQYF
TRBJ1-3 | . | 13 | TRBV30 | once | TGTGCCTGGAAAGAACAGGTGACAAACACCATATATTTT | CAWKEQVTNTIYF
TRBJ1-1 | TRBD1 | 17 | TRBV5-1 | . | TGCGCCAGCACCCGGACCGGGACAGACTCCATGAACACTGAAGCTTTCTTT | CASTRTGTDSMNTEAFF
TRBJ2-2 | TRBD2 | 16 | TRBV5-1 | . | TGCGCCAGCAGCTTGGGCGGGGGTAAGAACACCGGGGAGCTGTTTTTT | CASSLGGGKNTGELFF
TRBJ2-1 | TRBD2 | 15 | TRBV5-1 | once | TGCGCCAGCAGAATAGCGGGAGGCTCCTACAATGAGCAGTTCTTC | CASRIAGGSYNEQFF
TRBJ2-4 | . | 15 | TRBV6-5 | . | TGTGCCAGCAGTTACGGGGGCGCAGCCAAAAACATTCAGTACTTC | CASSYGGAAKNIQYF
TRBJ1-6 | TRBD1 | 16 | TRBV25-1 | . | TGTGCCAGCAGTGATAAGGGGGCCATTTATAATTCACCCCTCCACTTT | CASSDKGAIYNSPLHF
TRBJ1-3 | TRBD1 | 13 | TRBV28 | . | TGTGCCACCGGACAGGGGGCTGGAAACACCATATATTTT | CATGQGAGNTIYF
TRBJ2-5 | TRBD1 | 15 | TRBV3-1/TRBV3-2 | . | TGTGCCAGCAGCCCAGGGGTGGCAGGGGGAGAGACCCAGTACTTC | CASSPGVAGGETQYF
TRBJ1-2 | . | 15 | TRBV3-1/TRBV3-2 | . | TGTGCCAGCAGCCAAGATGGGGGGGGTTTGTTTGGCTACACCTTC | CASSQDGGGLFGYTF
TRBJ2-7 | . | 13 | TRBV2 | . | TGTGCCAGCAGTGAAGCTCAGGATTTCGAGCAGTACTTC | CASSEAQDFEQYF
TRBJ1-5 | TRBD1 | 14 | TRBV7-9 | . | TGTGCCAGCAGCTTGGGACAGGTTTTTTGGCCCCAGCATTTT | CASSLGQVFWPQHF
TRBJ2-1 | . | 13 | TRBV11-3 | . | TGTGCCAGCAGCTTAACTAGTTCCAATGAGCAGTTCTTC | CASSLTSSNEQFF
TRBJ2-1 | TRBD2 | 14 | TRBV19 | . | TGTGCCGTGGGGCAGGGAGGGAGAGTCAATGAGCAGTTCTTC | CAVGQGGRVNEQFF
TRBJ1-1 | . | 13 | TRBV5-1 | . | TGCGCCAGCAGGGCTGACAGTAACACTGAAGCTTTCTTT | CASRADSNTEAFF
TRBJ2-3 | TRBD1 | 16 | TRBV6-5 | . | TGTGCCAGCAGTTACGGGACAGGGGGCTACACAGATACGCAGTATTTT | CASSYGTGGYTDTQYF
TRBJ2-1 | TRBD2 | 15 | TRBV19 | . | TGTGCCAGTAGTATAGAAGGGGGACTAGCGGGGTCAGTGTTCTTC | CASSIEGGLAGSVFF
TRBJ1-2 | TRBD1 | 14 | TRBV18 | . | TGTGCCAGCTCCGTCCGGGACAGGGAGGGAGGCTACACCTTC | CASSVRDREGGYTF
TRBJ2-3 | TRBD2 | 15 | TRBV18 | . | TGTGCCAGCTCACCGACTAGCGGGACCACAGATACGCAGTATTTT | CASSPTSGTTDTQYF
TRBJ1-5 | . | 14 | TRBV6-1 | . | TGTGCCAGCAGTGAAAGAGATAGCAATCAGCCCCAGCATTTT | CASSERDSNQPQHF
TRBJ2-1 | TRBD2 | 17 | TRBV4-1 | . | TGCGCCAGCAGCCCTAGGGGGGAACTAGCGGGAGGTAGTGAGCAGTTCTTC | CASSPRGELAGGSEQFF
TRBJ2-1 | TRBD2 | 17 | TRBV2 | . | TGTGCCAGCAGGAAAGACAGCTTAGCGGGGGCAGGGGATGAGCAGTTCTTC | CASRKDSLAGAGDEQFF
TRBJ2-6 | TRBD2 | 17 | TRBV10-3 | . | TGTGCCATCAGTGGAGCGGGGGGCGCCTCTGGGGCCAACGTCCTGACTTTC | CAISGAGGASGANVLTF
TRBJ2-1 | TRBD2 | 13 | TRBV19 | . | TGTGCCAGTAGTTCGGGACTAGCGGACGAGCAGTTCTTC | CASSSGLADEQFF
TRBJ2-7 | TRBD2 | 16 | TRBV3-1/TRBV3-2 | . | TGTGCCAGCAGCCCAGGGACTACCGAACTTTACTACGAGCAGTACTTC | CASSPGTTELYYEQYF
TRBJ2-2 | . | 16 | TRBV5-1 | . | TGCGCCAGCAGCTTGGTTTCAGGATTAAACACCGGGGAGCTGTTTTTT | CASSLVSGLNTGELFF
TRBJ2-7 | . | 15 | TRBV5-1 | . | TGCGCCAGCAGTCCCACCGGGACAAACACCTACGAGCAGTACTTC | CASSPTGTNTYEQYF
TRBJ1-2 | . | 10 | TRBV25-1 | . | TGTGCCAGCAGTGATAGTGGCTACACCTTC | CASSDSGYTF
TRBJ1-1 | . | 15 | TRBV27 | few | TGTGCCAGCAGTTCGCAGGGTAGAATGAACACTGAAGCTTTCTTT | CASSSQGRMNTEAFF
TRBJ1-6 | . | 14 | TRBV2 | . | TGTGCCAGCAGTCTGAAACAGATTAATTCACCCCTCCACTTT | CASSLKQINSPLHF
TRBJ1-4 | . | 14 | TRBV28 | . | TGTGCCAGCAGATCAGGGATAGCAGATGAAAAACTGTTTTTT | CASRSGIADEKLFF
TRBJ2-1 | TRBD2 | 19 | TRBV7-2 | . | TGTGCCAGCAGCTCACATCGTATGTCCCGGACTAGCGGCATCCATGAGCAGTTCTTC | CASSSHRMSRTSGIHEQFF
TRBJ2-3 | TRBD2 | 16 | TRBV6-1 | . | TGTGCCAGCAGTGAGGGACTAGCGGGAGGGCCCGATACGCAGTATTTT | CASSEGLAGGPDTQYF
TRBJ2-3 | . | 16 | TRBV9 | . | TGTGCCAGCAGCGTAGCAGGACAGTTAGGCACAGATACGCAGTATTTT | CASSVAGQLGTDTQYF
TRBJ2-5 | TRBD2 | 14 | TRBV15 | . | TGTGCCACCGGACTAGCGGAGTCGGGAGAGACCCAGTACTTC | CATGLAESGETQYF
TRBJ2-1 | . | 15 | TRBV7-2 | once | TGTGCCAGCAGCTTAGACGCGGGGAAAGTCAGTGAGCAGTTCTTC | CASSLDAGKVSEQFF
TRBJ1-2 | TRBD1 | 12 | TRBV4-1 | . | TGCGCCAGCAGCCAGACAGGGGAGGGCTACACCTTC | CASSQTGEGYTF
TRBJ2-5 | . | 11 | TRBV20-1 | . | TGCAGTGCTACCTATGAAGAGACCCAGTACTTC | CSATYEETQYF
TRBJ2-1 | TRBD2 | 15 | TRBV7-6 | . | TGTGCCAGCACCTCCGGGACTAGCGGGAGTGGTGAGCAGTTCTTC | CASTSGTSGSGEQFF
TRBJ1-2 | . | 14 | TRBV6-5 | . | TGTGCCAGCAGTTCCAGGGATCGCGGCTATGGCTACACCTTC | CASSSRDRGYGYTF
TRBJ2-2 | TRBD1 | 16 | TRBV5-1 | . | TGCGCCAGCAGCCCCCGGACAGGGGTGAACACCGGGGAGCTGTTTTTT | CASSPRTGVNTGELFF
TRBJ1-3 | . | 11 | TRBV18 | . | TGTGCCAGCTCACCAGAGAACACCATATATTTT | CASSPENTIYF
TRBJ2-1 | . | 16 | TRBV6-1 | . | TGTGCCAGCAGTGACAGGGCCTTAAGCTCCTACAATGAGCAGTTCTTC | CASSDRALSSYNEQFF
TRBJ1-1 | . | 15 | TRBV27 | . | TGTGCCAGCAGTTTAGGGCAGGGCGGTAAGTCTGAAGCTTTCTTT | CASSLGQGGKSEAFF
TRBJ1-4 | . | 14 | TRBV18 | . | TGTGCCAGCTCACCGCGGCAGGGTGGTGAAAAACTGTTTTTT | CASSPRQGGEKLFF
TRBJ1-2 | . | 16 | TRBV18 | . | TGTGCCAGCTCACCAGGAACAGGGTTGGAGAACTATGGCTACACCTTC | CASSPGTGLENYGYTF